Listed below are T cell receptor beta chains from one sample, sequenced in a study of cytomegalovirus exposure and HLA in healthy donors. Produced via immunoSEQ multiplex PCR; TCRdb's table is partial and in-frame only. The profile shows 100,000 to 150,000 clones, roughly 79% of them singletons. Material: PBMCs. The source of these receptors is a man between 18 and 29 years old in good health and CMV-seronegative. Each CDR3 is given with its conserved first and last residue. A D gene is named only where the DNA matches it firmly. Expanded clones get a size class; other rows say once, few or many, or leave the size out.

>.|TRBV5-4|.|TRBJ1-5|15
TGTGCCAGCAGCTGGGACGGGACACTCAATCAGCCCCAGCATTTT
CASSWDGTLNQPQHF
>.|TRBV30|.|TRBJ1-1|13
TGTGCCTGGAGTCGCGGAGTGAACACTGAAGCTTTCTTT
CAWSRGVNTEAFF
>.|TRBV27|.|TRBJ2-5|16
TGTGCCAGCAGCCGCCGGTGGGGCAGAGCACAAGAGACCCAGTACTTC
CASSRRWGRAQETQYF
>.|TRBV7-6|.|TRBJ1-4|14
TGTGCCAGCAGTAACACCTTATTTAATGAAAAACTGTTTTTT
CASSNTLFNEKLFF
>TRBD1|TRBV18|.|TRBJ1-5|18
TGTGCCAGCTCACCACTCGCGTCCGGGACAGGGAGCAATCAGCCCCAGCATTTT
CASSPLASGTGSNQPQHF
>TRBD1|TRBV5-1|.|TRBJ2-5|14
TGCGCCAGCCGCGACGGGACAGGTCGGGAGACCCAGTACTTC
CASRDGTGRETQYF
>.|TRBV6-1|.|TRBJ1-6|16
TGTGCCAGCAGTGAAAGGGAGAGCTCCTATAATTCACCCCTCCACTTT
CASSERESSYNSPLHF
>TRBD1|TRBV18|.|TRBJ1-5|14
TGTGCCAGCTCCCTGGGACAGGACAATCAGCCCCAGCATTTT
CASSLGQDNQPQHF
>.|TRBV9|.|TRBJ1-5|15
TGTGCCAGCAGCGGGGGAGGAATTAGCAATCAGCCCCAGCATTTT
CASSGGGISNQPQHF
>.|TRBV10-2|.|TRBJ1-6|13
TGCGCCAGCAGTGAGAGCGTCAATTCACCCCTCCACTTT
CASSESVNSPLHF
>TRBD2|TRBV7-9|.|TRBJ2-5|15
TGTGCCAGCAGCTTAGGCCCAGCGGGGCAAGAGACCCAGTACTTC
CASSLGPAGQETQYF
>.|TRBV30|few|TRBJ1-6|16
TGTGCCTGGAGTGTACGAAGGGCACCTACGGGGGTACCCCTCCACTTT
CAWSVRRAPTGVPLHF
>.|TRBV28|.|TRBJ2-7|14
TGTGCCAGCAGTTTAATCCAAAATTCCTACGAGCAGTACTTC
CASSLIQNSYEQYF
>TRBD1|TRBV5-1|.|TRBJ2-5|15
TGCGCCAGCACTCCAGTTTTGGACAGGGGGGGGACCCAGTACTTC
CASTPVLDRGGTQYF
>.|TRBV27|.|TRBJ2-1|14
TGTGCCAGCAGTTTCCTGGGGGCAAGAAATGAGCAGTTCTTC
CASSFLGARNEQFF
>TRBD1|TRBV10-3|once|TRBJ1-3|14
TGTGCCACCGAGACAGGGAGAACTGGAAACACCATATATTTT
CATETGRTGNTIYF
>.|TRBV11-2|.|TRBJ2-4|14
TGTGCCAGCAGCTCCCCCGGGGGGCGCAACATTCAGTACTTC
CASSSPGGRNIQYF
>.|TRBV6-5|.|TRBJ2-7|15
TGTGCCAGCAGTTACGGCGCGGGATTCTCCTACGAGCAGTACTTC
CASSYGAGFSYEQYF
>TRBD2|TRBV7-9|.|TRBJ2-3|14
TGTGCCAGCGAAGACCAGCGGGGTACAGATACGCAGTATTTT
CASEDQRGTDTQYF
>.|TRBV27|.|TRBJ2-1|20
TGTGCCAGCAGTTTTCGTCGATCCGGGCGGGGAGTTTACTCCTACAATGAGCAGTTCTTC
CASSFRRSGRGVYSYNEQFF
>.|TRBV28|few|TRBJ1-5|12
TGTGCCAGCTGTCGGGGAGGGCAGCCCCAGCATTTT
CASCRGGQPQHF
>TRBD1|TRBV27|.|TRBJ1-2|13
TGTGCCAGCAGTTACAGGGGTAGGGGAGGCTACACCTTC
CASSYRGRGGYTF
>.|TRBV6-1|once|TRBJ1-1|13
TGTGCCAGCAGTGCCCGGGTCAACACTGAAGCTTTCTTT
CASSARVNTEAFF
>.|TRBV6-1|.|TRBJ1-5|15
TGTGCCAGCAGTCAGCAGGGAGGTGGCAATCAGCCCCAGCATTTT
CASSQQGGGNQPQHF
>TRBD1|TRBV2|.|TRBJ1-1|18
TGTGCCAGCAGTGCGAATCCCTTCCCCGGGACAGGGTACACTGAAGCTTTCTTT
CASSANPFPGTGYTEAFF
>.|TRBV6-4|few|TRBJ2-1|15
TGTGCCAGCAGTGACTCGGGGGGACCAAGCAATGAGCAGTTCTTC
CASSDSGGPSNEQFF
>.|TRBV10-3|.|TRBJ1-2|15
TGTGCCATCAGTGAGTCCCCCAAGCTCCTCTATGGCTACACCTTC
CAISESPKLLYGYTF
>TRBD1|TRBV5-4|.|TRBJ2-2|15
TGTGCCAGCAGCATGGGGACAGCGAACACCGGGGAGCTGTTTTTT
CASSMGTANTGELFF
>.|TRBV5-1|.|TRBJ1-6|16
TGCGCCAGCAGCTTGGATGGTACAGGGCGGGATTCACCCCTCCACTTT
CASSLDGTGRDSPLHF
>.|TRBV30|.|TRBJ1-2|12
TGTGCCTGGAGTACCCCGGCGGATGGCTACACCTTC
CAWSTPADGYTF